These T cell receptor beta chains were read from a single sample in a study of blood T cell repertoires in COVID-19. Assay: immunoSEQ multiplex PCR; the TCRdb copy retains only in-frame clones and omits some. The sample lists 180,000 or so clones; over 70% were seen once. Sequencing used PBMCs or T cells enriched from blood (not recorded which). The origin of the receptors is a woman aged 60-70 years who had recovered from COVID-19. Each CDR3 is given with its conserved first and last residue. D genes are given only for firm matches. Rows give clone size only sometimes, using once, few, many, or a class for an expanded clone.

d_gene,abundance,v_gene,j_gene,CDR3nt,CDR3aa
TRBD1,NA,TRBV11-3,TRBJ2-2,TGTGCCAGCAGCCCAAGACAGGGATGGGGGGAGCTGTTTTTT,CASSPRQGWGELFF
TRBD1,NA,TRBV19,TRBJ2-7,TGTGCCAGTTCGGAAGGGGGCCGATTATACGAGCAGTACTTC,CASSEGGRLYEQYF
TRBD1,once,TRBV19,TRBJ1-3,TGTGCCAGTATTGCACAGGGGGACCTCTCTGGAAACACCATATATTTT,CASIAQGDLSGNTIYF
TRBD1,few,TRBV2,TRBJ1-5,TGTGCCAGCAGTGGACAGGGCAGGCAGCCCCAGCATTTT,CASSGQGRQPQHF
TRBD2,NA,TRBV6-5,TRBJ2-2,TGTGCCAGCAGTTATGGACTAGCGACAGGCGGGGAGCTGTTTTTT,CASSYGLATGGELFF
TRBD1,NA,TRBV10-2,TRBJ1-6,TGCGCCAGCGGGGACAGGGCTAATTCACCCCTCCACTTT,CASGDRANSPLHF
TRBD1,NA,TRBV28,TRBJ1-1,TGTGCCAGCAGTCTACTCCCCGGGACAGGGGAGTACACTGAAGCTTTCTTT,CASSLLPGTGEYTEAFF
TRBD1,NA,TRBV5-8,TRBJ1-2,TGTGCCACAAAAGGACAGGGAGGCCATGGCTACACCTTC,CATKGQGGHGYTF
TRBD1,once,TRBV9,TRBJ2-3,TGTGCCAGCAGCGCCGGGGACAGCATCACAGATACGCAGTATTTT,CASSAGDSITDTQYF
TRBD1,once,TRBV5-6,TRBJ1-1,TGTGCCAGCAGGGACGACAGGGCTGTGATGGGGATCGACACTGAAGCTTTCTTT,CASRDDRAVMGIDTEAFF
TRBD2,NA,TRBV11-2,TRBJ2-5,TGTGCCAGCAGCCGAAGACTAGCGGGGTTTCAGGGGGAGACCCAGTACTTC,CASSRRLAGFQGETQYF
TRBD2,NA,TRBV5-1,TRBJ2-7,TGCGCCAGCAGAGAGGGGACTAGCGTCTACGAGCAGTACTTC,CASREGTSVYEQYF
NA,once,TRBV19,TRBJ1-5,TGTGCCAGTAGTATAGGGGGGGTCGGCAATCAGCCCCAGCATTTT,CASSIGGVGNQPQHF
NA,NA,TRBV19,TRBJ1-5,TGTGCCAGTAGTCCAGGGGTCAGCAATCAGCCCCAGCATTTT,CASSPGVSNQPQHF
NA,NA,TRBV10-3,TRBJ1-2,TGTGCCATCAGTGAGTGGCGCCAAAGGGAGGGTGGCTACACCTTC,CAISEWRQREGGYTF
NA,NA,TRBV14,TRBJ1-4,TGTGCCAGCAGCCAAGGTTCTGGCGAAAAACTGTTTTTT,CASSQGSGEKLFF
TRBD2,NA,TRBV9,TRBJ2-1,TGTGCCAGCAGCGGACTGAAAGCGGGGGGGCCTAAGGAGCAGTTCTTC,CASSGLKAGGPKEQFF
TRBD1,NA,TRBV3-1/TRBV3-2,TRBJ2-7,TGTGCCAGCAGCCGGGACAGGGGTCCCTACGAGCAGTACTTC,CASSRDRGPYEQYF
TRBD2,NA,TRBV30,TRBJ2-3,TGTGCCTGGAGTGGAGGACTAGCAACGGGGGGGACGCAGTATTTT,CAWSGGLATGGTQYF
TRBD1,NA,TRBV5-1,TRBJ1-6,TGCGCCAGCAGCCCCCCCGTGGCAGGGGGGAACTCACCCCTCCACTTT,CASSPPVAGGNSPLHF
TRBD1,NA,TRBV5-1,TRBJ2-1,TGCGCCAGCAGCTTGGCAACAGGGGTATCCTACAATGAGCAGTTCTTC,CASSLATGVSYNEQFF
NA,NA,TRBV2,TRBJ1-5,TGTGCCAGCAGGCCGGGAGGACGGGGCGGCAATCAGCCCCAGCATTTT,CASRPGGRGGNQPQHF
NA,few,TRBV7-9,TRBJ1-1,TGTGCCAGTTCAGGGCTCTACACTGAAGCTTTCTTT,CASSGLYTEAFF
NA,NA,TRBV23-1,TRBJ2-4,TGCGCCATCCAAAACAGGGTCGAGAGTGCTGGTGCCAAAAACATTCAGTACTTC,CAIQNRVESAGAKNIQYF
NA,NA,TRBV21-1,TRBJ2-2,TGTGCCACCGTAAATAACAGGGTGTCCGGGGAGCTGTTTTTT,CATVNNRVSGELFF
NA,NA,TRBV14,TRBJ2-1,TGTGCCAGCAGCCAAGTGCGGGGGCAGGGGCAGTTCTTC,CASSQVRGQGQFF
TRBD1,NA,TRBV19,TRBJ1-2,TGTGCCAGTAGTAGGGACAGAGCTAACTATGGCTACACCTTC,CASSRDRANYGYTF
NA,NA,TRBV12-3/TRBV12-4,TRBJ1-5,TGTGCCAGCAGTGATGTCGGTCAGCCCCAGCATTTT,CASSDVGQPQHF
TRBD2,NA,TRBV7-3,TRBJ2-1,TGTGCCAGCAGCCTAGCGGGGGTCAACAATGAGCAGTTCTTC,CASSLAGVNNEQFF
NA,once,TRBV28,TRBJ2-7,TGTGCCAGCAGTTTATCTAGGACTTGGCAGTACTTC,CASSLSRTWQYF
TRBD1,NA,TRBV5-4,TRBJ2-7,TGTGCCAGCAGCCGGGACAGTAACTCCTACGAGCAGTACTTC,CASSRDSNSYEQYF
TRBD2,NA,TRBV5-6,TRBJ2-4,TGTGCCAGCAGCTCTCCTCGGGCGGGAGACATTCAGTACTTC,CASSSPRAGDIQYF
NA,once,TRBV6-2/TRBV6-3,TRBJ1-1,TGTGCCAGCAGCCCCTTCTCACCCGGGAACACTGAAGCTTTCTTT,CASSPFSPGNTEAFF
NA,once,TRBV10-3,TRBJ1-1,TGTGCCATCAGTGCCGGGGATCCCATGAACACTGAAGCTTTCTTT,CAISAGDPMNTEAFF
TRBD1,NA,TRBV11-2,TRBJ2-7,TGTGCCAGCAGCTTCCCACGACAGGGGCTTTCCTACGAGCAGTACTTC,CASSFPRQGLSYEQYF
TRBD1,once,TRBV3-1/TRBV3-2,TRBJ1-6,TGTGCCAGCTCAAAGTCCGGGACAGGGGGAAATTCACCCCTCCACTTT,CASSKSGTGGNSPLHF
NA,NA,TRBV6-5,TRBJ2-3,TGTGCCAGCAGTTCCCTAGGGGGAGCTGACACAGATACGCAGTATTTT,CASSSLGGADTDTQYF
NA,NA,TRBV7-9,TRBJ2-7,TGTGCCAGCAGCTTAGGGGCAGGGGTATTCTACGAGCAGTACTTC,CASSLGAGVFYEQYF
NA,NA,TRBV5-5,TRBJ1-2,TGTGCCAGCAGCACTAGAAGCTTTTATGGCTACACCTTC,CASSTRSFYGYTF
TRBD1,NA,TRBV5-5,TRBJ1-2,TGTGCCAGCAGCATGCCAGGGGGCCTCTCAAATGGCTACACCTTC,CASSMPGGLSNGYTF
TRBD2,few,TRBV9,TRBJ2-7,TGTGCCAGCAGCGTCCAAGCGGGGGGAAACTACGAGCAGTACTTC,CASSVQAGGNYEQYF
NA,NA,TRBV27,TRBJ2-3,TGTGCCAGCAGTTTAGGGGGCTCAGATACGCAGTATTTT,CASSLGGSDTQYF
TRBD1,NA,TRBV11-2,TRBJ1-2,TGTGCCAGCAGCTTTCAGGGGGCCGACTATGGCTACACCTTC,CASSFQGADYGYTF
TRBD1,NA,TRBV6-5,TRBJ1-1,TGTGCCAGCAGGGTTAGAGGGGGCAACGCTGAAGCTTTCTTT,CASRVRGGNAEAFF
TRBD1,NA,TRBV5-1,TRBJ1-2,TGCGCCAGCAGCTTGGGGGGACAGGGTGGCGGCTACACCTTC,CASSLGGQGGGYTF
NA,once,TRBV9,TRBJ1-3,TGTGCCAGCAGCCGGGGGGGCCCTGGAAACACCATATATTTT,CASSRGGPGNTIYF